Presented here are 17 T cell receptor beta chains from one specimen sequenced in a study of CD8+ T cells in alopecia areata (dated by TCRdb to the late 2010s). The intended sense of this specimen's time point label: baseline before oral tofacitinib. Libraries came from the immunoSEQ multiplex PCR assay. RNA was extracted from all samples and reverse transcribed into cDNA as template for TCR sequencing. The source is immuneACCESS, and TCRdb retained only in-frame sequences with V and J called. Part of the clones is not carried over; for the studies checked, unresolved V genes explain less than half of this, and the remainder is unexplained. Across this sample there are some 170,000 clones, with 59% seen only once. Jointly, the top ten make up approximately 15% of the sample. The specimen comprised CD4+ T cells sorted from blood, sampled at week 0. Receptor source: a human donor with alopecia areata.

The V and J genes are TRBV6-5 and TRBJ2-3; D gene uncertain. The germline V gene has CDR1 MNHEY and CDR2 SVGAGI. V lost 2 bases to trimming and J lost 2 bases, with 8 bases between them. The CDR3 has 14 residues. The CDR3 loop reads CASSYDPLTDTQYF. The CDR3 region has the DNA TGTGCCAGCAGTTACGATCCCCTCACAGATACGCAGTATTTT.

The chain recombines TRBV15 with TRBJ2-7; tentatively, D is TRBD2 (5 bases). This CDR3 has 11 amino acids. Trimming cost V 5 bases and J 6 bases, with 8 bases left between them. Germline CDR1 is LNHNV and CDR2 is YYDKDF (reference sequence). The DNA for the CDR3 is TGTGCCACCAGCCGACTATCCGAGCAGTACTTC. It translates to CATSRLSEQYF. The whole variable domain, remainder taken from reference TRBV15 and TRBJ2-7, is DAMVIQNPRYQVTQFGKPVTLSCSQTLNHNVMYWYQQKSSQAPKLLFHYYDKDFNNEADTPDNFQSRRPNTSFCFLDIRSPGLGDTAMYLCATSRLSEQYFGPGTRLTVT.

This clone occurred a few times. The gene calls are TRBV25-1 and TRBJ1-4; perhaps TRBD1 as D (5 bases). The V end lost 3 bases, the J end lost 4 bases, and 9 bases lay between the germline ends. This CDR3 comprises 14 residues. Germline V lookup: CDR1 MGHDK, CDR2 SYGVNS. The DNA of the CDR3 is TGTGCCAGCAGTGACGTGGGGGGTAATGAAAAACTGTTTTTT. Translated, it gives CASSDVGGNEKLFF.

The CDR3 reads CASTKGGGYTF. CDR3 bases: TGTGCCAGTACCAAAGGTGGTGGCTACACCTTC. The gene calls are TRBV19 and TRBJ1-2; D is uncertain. With 7 bases removed from V and 7 bases from J, the gap between germline ends came to 10 bases. This CDR3 comprises 11 residues. Germline V lookup: CDR1 LNHDA, CDR2 SQIVND (reference sequence).

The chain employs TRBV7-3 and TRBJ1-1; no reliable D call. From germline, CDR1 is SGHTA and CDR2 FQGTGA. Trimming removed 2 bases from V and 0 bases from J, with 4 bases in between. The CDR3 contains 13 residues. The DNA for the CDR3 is TGTGCCAGCAGCTTACAAATGAACACTGAAGCTTTCTTT. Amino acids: CASSLQMNTEAFF. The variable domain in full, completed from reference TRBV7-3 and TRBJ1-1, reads GAGVSQTPSNKVTEKGKYVELRCDPISGHTALYWYRQSLGQGPEFLIYFQGTGAADDSGLPNDRFFAVRPEGSVSTLKIQRTERGDSAVYLCASSLQMNTEAFFGQGTRLTVV.

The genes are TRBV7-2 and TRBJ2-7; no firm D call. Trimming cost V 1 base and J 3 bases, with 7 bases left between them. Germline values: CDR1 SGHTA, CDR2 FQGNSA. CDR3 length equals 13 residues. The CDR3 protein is CASSLGAIYEQYF. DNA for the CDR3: TGTGCCAGCAGCTTAGGGGCCATCTACGAGCAGTACTTC.

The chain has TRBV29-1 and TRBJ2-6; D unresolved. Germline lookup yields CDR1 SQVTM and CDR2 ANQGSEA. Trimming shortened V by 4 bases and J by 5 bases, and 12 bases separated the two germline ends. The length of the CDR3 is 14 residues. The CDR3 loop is CSVVWALRANVLTF. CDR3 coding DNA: TGCAGCGTTGTGTGGGCTTTGCGGGCCAACGTCCTGACTTTC.

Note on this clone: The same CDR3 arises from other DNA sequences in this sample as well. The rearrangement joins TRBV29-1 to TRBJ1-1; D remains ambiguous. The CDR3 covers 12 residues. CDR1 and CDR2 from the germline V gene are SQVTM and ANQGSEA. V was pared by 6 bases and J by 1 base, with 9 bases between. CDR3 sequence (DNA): TGCAGCGTCGGCCCAGGGAACACTGAAGCTTTCTTT. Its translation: CSVGPGNTEAFF.

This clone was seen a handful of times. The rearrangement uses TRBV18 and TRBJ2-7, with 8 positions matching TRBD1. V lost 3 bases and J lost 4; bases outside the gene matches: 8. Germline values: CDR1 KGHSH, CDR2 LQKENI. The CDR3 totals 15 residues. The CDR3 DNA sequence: TGTGCCAGCTCACCGAACAGGGGGATAAGTTACGAGCAGTACTTC. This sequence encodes CASSPNRGISYEQYF.

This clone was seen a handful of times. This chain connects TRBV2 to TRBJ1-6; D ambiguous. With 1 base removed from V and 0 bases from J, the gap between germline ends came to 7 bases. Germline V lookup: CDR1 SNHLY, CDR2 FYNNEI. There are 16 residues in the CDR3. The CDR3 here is CASSEERSSYNSPLHF. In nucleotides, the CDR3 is TGTGCCAGCAGTGAAGAAAGGAGCTCCTATAATTCACCCCTCCACTTT.

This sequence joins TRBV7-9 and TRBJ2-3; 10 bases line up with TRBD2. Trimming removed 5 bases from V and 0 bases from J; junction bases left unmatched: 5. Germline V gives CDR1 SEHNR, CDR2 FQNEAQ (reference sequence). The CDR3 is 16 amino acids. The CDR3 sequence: CASSPSGGHSTDTQYF. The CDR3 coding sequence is TGTGCCAGCAGCCCTAGCGGGGGTCATAGCACAGATACGCAGTATTTT.

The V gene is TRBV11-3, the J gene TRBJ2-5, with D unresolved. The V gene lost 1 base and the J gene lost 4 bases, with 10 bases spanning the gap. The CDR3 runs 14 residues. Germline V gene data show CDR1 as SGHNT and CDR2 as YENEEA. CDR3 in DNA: TGTGCCAGCAGCTTAGGTTTTGGGCCAGAGACCCAGTACTTC. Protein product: CASSLGFGPETQYF. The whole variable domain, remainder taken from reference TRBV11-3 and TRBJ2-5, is EAGVVQSPRYKIIEKKQPVAFWCNPISGHNTLYWYLQNLGQGPELLIRYENEEAVDDSQLPKDRFSAERLKGVDSTLKIQPAELGDSAVYLCASSLGFGPETQYFGPGTRLLVL.

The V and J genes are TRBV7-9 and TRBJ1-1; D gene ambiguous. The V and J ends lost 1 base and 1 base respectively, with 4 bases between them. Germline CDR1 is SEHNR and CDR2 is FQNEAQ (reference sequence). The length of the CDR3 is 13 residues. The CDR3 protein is CASSLGANTEAFF. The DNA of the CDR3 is TGTGCCAGCAGCTTAGGGGCGAACACTGAAGCTTTCTTT.

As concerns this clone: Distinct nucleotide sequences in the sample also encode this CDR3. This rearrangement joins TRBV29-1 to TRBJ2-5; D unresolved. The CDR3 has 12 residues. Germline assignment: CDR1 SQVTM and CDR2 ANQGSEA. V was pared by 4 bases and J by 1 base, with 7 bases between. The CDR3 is CSVGWGQETQYF. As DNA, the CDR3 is TGCAGCGTTGGCTGGGGCCAAGAGACCCAGTACTTC.

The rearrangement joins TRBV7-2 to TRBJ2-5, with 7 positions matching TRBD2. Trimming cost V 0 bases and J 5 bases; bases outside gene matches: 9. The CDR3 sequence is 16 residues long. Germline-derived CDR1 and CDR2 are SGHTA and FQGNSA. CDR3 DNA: TGTGCCAGCAGCTTAGCGCGAGGCGGGGGTATGGAGACCCAGTACTTC. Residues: CASSLARGGGMETQYF.

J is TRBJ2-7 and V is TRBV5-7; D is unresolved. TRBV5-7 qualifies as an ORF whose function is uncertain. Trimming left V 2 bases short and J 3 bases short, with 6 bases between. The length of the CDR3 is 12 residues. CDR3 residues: CASSLTYYEQYF. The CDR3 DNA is TGTGCCAGCAGCTTAACCTACTACGAGCAGTACTTC.

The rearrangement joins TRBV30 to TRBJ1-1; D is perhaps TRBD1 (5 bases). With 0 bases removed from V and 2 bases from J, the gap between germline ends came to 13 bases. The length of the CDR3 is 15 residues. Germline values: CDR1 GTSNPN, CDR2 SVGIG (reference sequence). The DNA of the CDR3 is TGTGCCTGGAGTGTACAGCAGGGAACAAACACTGAAGCTTTCTTT. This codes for CAWSVQQGTNTEAFF.